The rows below give T cell receptor beta chains drawn from one sample of a study of cytomegalovirus exposure and HLA in healthy donors. Here immunoSEQ multiplex PCR was the method, and the copy in TCRdb shows in-frame clones only, minus some. The sample records fewer than 90,000 clones, about 80% being singletons. Sequenced: PBMCs. These receptors originate from a man younger than 40 in good health and CMV-seropositive. CDR3s include the opening cysteine and the closing phenylalanine or tryptophan. Fields, in order: J gene, CDR3 length, clone size, V gene, D gene, CDR3 protein, CDR3 DNA. The D gene is left open where the match is weak. A row's size may be missing; if present it is once, few, many or a size class.

>TRBJ2-6|17|-|TRBV7-3|TRBD2
CASSLKLAGSGANVLTF
TGTGCCAGCAGCTTAAAATTAGCGGGTTCCGGGGCCAACGTCCTGACTTTC
>TRBJ2-3|16|-|TRBV18|-
CASSPGLPASTDTQYF
TGTGCCAGCTCACCGGGGCTTCCGGCTAGCACAGATACGCAGTATTTT
>TRBJ1-3|15|-|TRBV2|-
CASSESGSSGNTIYF
TGTGCCAGCAGTGAGTCGGGTTCCTCTGGAAACACCATATATTTT
>TRBJ1-4|17|-|TRBV11-2|-
CASSLDPPTATNEKLFF
TGTGCCAGCAGCTTAGATCCCCCGACTGCAACTAATGAAAAACTGTTTTTT
>TRBJ2-1|11|-|TRBV7-9|-
CASSSGYEQFF
TGTGCCAGCAGCTCCGGTTATGAGCAGTTCTTC
>TRBJ2-5|15|-|TRBV4-2|-
CASSQDSTRQETQYF
TGTGCCAGCAGCCAGGACTCGACCCGCCAAGAGACCCAGTACTTC
>TRBJ2-5|13|-|TRBV27|-
CASAGQSQETQYF
TGTGCCAGCGCGGGACAGTCCCAAGAGACCCAGTACTTC
>TRBJ2-3|16|-|TRBV27|TRBD1
CASSLGTGLSTDTQYF
TGTGCCAGCAGTTTAGGGACAGGTCTTAGCACAGATACGCAGTATTTT
>TRBJ1-2|11|few|TRBV6-1|-
CASRDFDGYTF
TGTGCCAGCAGGGACTTCGATGGCTACACCTTC
>TRBJ2-3|16|-|TRBV5-1|TRBD2
CASSSRSGTSGGTAYF
TGCGCCAGCAGCTCTCGCTCGGGGACTAGCGGGGGAACCGCGTATTTT
>TRBJ1-2|16|-|TRBV7-9|TRBD1
CSSSLALETGNYGYTF
TGTTCCAGCAGCTTAGCTCTAGAGACAGGGAACTATGGCTACACCTTC
>TRBJ2-5|14|-|TRBV19|TRBD2
CASSIAGGQETQYF
TGTGCCAGTAGTATAGCGGGGGGACAAGAGACCCAGTACTTC
>TRBJ2-5|16|-|TRBV7-9|TRBD2
CASSMRLAGKQETQYF
TGTGCCAGCAGCATGCGACTAGCGGGAAAGCAAGAGACCCAGTACTTC
>TRBJ1-1|13|-|TRBV27|TRBD1
CASSRQGNTEAFF
TGTGCCAGCAGCCGACAGGGAAACACTGAAGCTTTCTTT
>TRBJ1-1|12|-|TRBV6-5|-
CASSPPGGEAFF
TGTGCCAGCAGTCCCCCCGGGGGGGAAGCTTTCTTT
>TRBJ2-5|15|-|TRBV6-6|TRBD2
CASRPSGKDGATQYF
TGTGCCAGCCGCCCTAGCGGTAAGGACGGGGCGACCCAGTACTTC
>TRBJ1-4|15|-|TRBV7-9|TRBD1
CSSSGTGTVGEKLFF
TGTTCCAGCAGCGGAACCGGGACAGTGGGTGAAAAACTGTTTTTT
>TRBJ2-7|13|-|TRBV4-2|-
CASSQDPTAQPHF
TGTGCCAGCAGCCAAGACCCGACAGCGCAACCACACTTC
>TRBJ2-7|15|-|TRBV7-3|TRBD1
CASSLTGTGAYEQYF
TGTGCCAGCAGCTTAACCGGGACAGGGGCCTACGAGCAGTACTTC
>TRBJ1-2|15|-|TRBV27|-
CASSPRGASNYGYTF
TGTGCCAGCAGTCCCCGGGGGGCGTCTAACTATGGCTACACCTTC
>TRBJ2-1|14|-|TRBV6-4|TRBD2
CASSAGLAGYEQFF
TGTGCCAGCAGCGCGGGACTAGCGGGGTATGAGCAGTTCTTC
>TRBJ2-7|13|-|TRBV10-3|-
CAISERTPYEQYF
TGTGCCATCAGTGAACGGACACCCTACGAGCAGTACTTC
>TRBJ2-7|16|-|TRBV7-6|-
CASSLAGGSLSYEQYF
TGTGCCAGCAGCTTAGCGGGCGGGTCTCTCTCCTACGAGCAGTACTTC
>TRBJ1-1|13|-|TRBV11-2|-
CASNQGFGTEAFF
TGTGCCAGCAACCAGGGGTTCGGCACTGAAGCTTTCTTT
>TRBJ2-3|17|-|TRBV2|TRBD2
CASSVSGGVSHTDTQYF
TGTGCCAGCAGTGTTTCCGGGGGGGTCTCTCACACAGATACGCAGTATTTT
>TRBJ2-3|13|-|TRBV28|-
CASSTPGGDTQYF
TGTGCCAGCAGTACCCCTGGGGGGGATACGCAGTATTTT
>TRBJ1-1|14|once|TRBV27|TRBD1
CASIARTGNTEAFF
TGTGCCAGCATCGCCCGGACAGGGAACACTGAAGCTTTCTTT
>TRBJ2-7|17|-|TRBV7-2|TRBD1
CASSSSRDRGPRYEQYF
TGTGCCAGCAGCTCGTCCCGGGACAGAGGCCCACGTTACGAGCAGTACTTC
>TRBJ2-2|14|once|TRBV5-6|TRBD1
CASSYGTATGELFF
TGTGCCAGCAGCTATGGGACAGCCACCGGGGAGCTGTTTTTT
>TRBJ2-3|16|-|TRBV7-3|TRBD2
CASSLTPPGGTDTQYF
TGTGCCAGCAGCTTAACCCCCCCCGGGGGGACAGATACGCAGTATTTT
>TRBJ1-2|15|once|TRBV7-9|-
CASSLVLGGSYGYTF
TGTGCCAGCAGCTTAGTTCTGGGGGGTAGCTATGGCTACACCTTC
>TRBJ1-3|16|few|TRBV4-3|TRBD1
CASSPGQGNPGNTIYF
TGCGCCAGCAGTCCGGGACAGGGGAACCCTGGAAACACCATATATTTT
>TRBJ1-2|12|-|TRBV28|-
CASSLGQWGYTF
TGTGCCAGCAGTTTAGGTCAGTGGGGCTACACCTTC
>TRBJ2-7|13|once|TRBV6-5|-
CASRKSWSYEQYF
TGTGCCAGCAGGAAGAGCTGGTCCTACGAGCAGTACTTC
>TRBJ1-1|14|few|TRBV4-1|-
CASSQDPWNTEAFF
TGCGCCAGCAGCCAAGATCCGTGGAACACTGAAGCTTTCTTT
>TRBJ1-6|15|once|TRBV2|TRBD1
CAAGGGRKGNSPLHF
TGTGCCGCAGGGGGAGGCCGGAAGGGTAATTCACCCCTCCACTTT
>TRBJ1-1|14|-|TRBV9|-
CASSAEQGNTEAFF
TGTGCCAGCAGCGCGGAACAGGGGAACACTGAAGCTTTCTTT
>TRBJ1-1|15|-|TRBV18|TRBD1
CASSPPGTGTFEAFF
TGTGCCAGCTCACCACCGGGGACAGGGACCTTTGAAGCTTTCTTT
>TRBJ2-2|17|once|TRBV5-1|-
CASSFSPPQEYTGELFF
TGCGCCAGCAGCTTTAGCCCTCCACAGGAGTACACCGGGGAGCTGTTTTTT
>TRBJ2-1|15|-|TRBV27|-
CASSEGWVVADEQFF
TGTGCCAGCAGTGAGGGTTGGGTGGTTGCGGATGAGCAGTTCTTC
>TRBJ2-1|17|-|TRBV7-3|TRBD2
CASSSPTGTSGMNEQFF
TGTGCCAGCAGCTCCCCTACCGGGACTAGCGGGATGAATGAGCAGTTCTTC
>TRBJ2-7|13|-|TRBV19|-
CASSRQASYEQYF
TGTGCCAGTTCTCGGCAGGCCTCCTACGAGCAGTACTTC
>TRBJ2-1|14|-|TRBV28|TRBD1
CASRKQTGTNEQFF
TGTGCCAGCAGGAAACAGACAGGGACCAATGAGCAGTTCTTC
>TRBJ1-5|15|-|TRBV13|TRBD1
CASSLGQGTGEPQHF
TGTGCCAGCAGCTTAGGACAGGGGACCGGGGAGCCCCAGCATTTT
>TRBJ2-1|17|-|TRBV7-3|TRBD2
CASSFDGLAGLYNEQFF
TGTGCCAGCAGCTTCGACGGACTAGCGGGGCTCTACAATGAGCAGTTCTTC